Below, 8 T cell receptor beta chains from the same sample are listed, as sequenced in a study of T cell responses to AZD1222 COVID-19 vaccine. Libraries were prepared by immunoSEQ multiplex PCR; TCRdb keeps only in-frame clonotypes and omits some of them. This table holds about 96,000 clones, 85% to 90% found once. The sample consisted of peripheral blood, taken on day 0 of AZD1222 vaccination. These TCRs come from an adult in good health.

The V call is TRBV2, the J call TRBJ2-5; 9 bases match TRBD1. This CDR3 contains 15 residues. With V trimmed by 5 bases and J by 5 bases, 9 bases remained unmatched. The germline V gene has CDR1 SNHLY and CDR2 FYNNEI. The CDR3 DNA reads TGTGCCAGCAGTCCCGGGACAGGGTCTCTTGAGACCCAGTACTTC. As protein: CASSPGTGSLETQYF.

A few counts support this clone. The chain joins TRBV2 to TRBJ1-1; the D gene is possibly TRBD1 (5 bases). This CDR3 region has 13 residues. V lost 7 bases, J lost 1 base, and 10 bases lay in between. In germline, CDR1 is SNHLY, CDR2 FYNNEI. The CDR3 is CASNGGENTEAFF. The CDR3 region has the DNA TGTGCCAGCAATGGGGGGGAGAACACTGAAGCTTTCTTT.

The chain links TRBV4-1 to TRBJ2-2; 7 positions match TRBD2. With V trimmed by 5 bases and J by 4 bases, 10 bases remained unmatched. The CDR3 spans 16 residues. Germline V gene lookup returns CDR1 MGHRA and CDR2 YSYEKL. CDR3 protein: CASSKSGAAFTGELFF. CDR3 in DNA: TGCGCCAGCAGCAAGAGCGGGGCCGCTTTCACCGGGGAGCTGTTTTTT.

The rearrangement uses TRBV5-8 and TRBJ1-5, with D perhaps matching TRBD1 (5 bases). The CDR3 sequence is 15 residues long. Germline CDR1 is SGHTS and CDR2 is YDEGEE. With 0 bases removed from V and 3 bases from J, the gap between germline ends came to 10 bases. CDR3 residues: CASSLDQGYNQPQHF. The CDR3 nucleotides read TGTGCCAGCAGCTTGGATCAGGGTTACAATCAGCCCCAGCATTTT.

This chain joins TRBV7-8 and TRBJ2-5; D is unresolved. V was clipped by 5 bases and J by 8 bases, with 9 bases between them. The CDR3 spans 11 residues. Germline V gives CDR1 SGHVS, CDR2 FQNEAQ. CDR3 sequence reads: CASSPFVTQYF. The CDR3 DNA reads TGTGCCAGCAGCCCTTTCGTCACCCAGTACTTC.

The rearrangement joins TRBV24-1 to TRBJ2-5, with 7 positions matching TRBD1. Looked up from germline, CDR1 is KGHDR and CDR2 is SFDVKD. This CDR3 is 15 amino acids long. V was clipped by 3 bases and J by 3 bases; unmatched bases: 6. CDR3 in DNA: TGTGCCACCAGTGATCCCGGGACAGCCGAAGAGACCCAGTACTTC. It codes for CATSDPGTAEETQYF.

The chain is built from TRBV29-1 and TRBJ2-7; 10 bases match TRBD1. Germline CDR1 reads SQVTM; CDR2 reads ANQGSEA. J was trimmed by 5 bases and V by 6 bases; bases with no gene match: 10. This CDR3 comprises 14 residues. DNA of the CDR3: TGCAGCGTCTCAAGACAGACAGGGGGCGACGAGCAGTACTTC. Protein sequence: CSVSRQTGGDEQYF.

The CDR3 coding sequence is TGTGCCAGCAGCTTGGGCTCCAAAAACATTCAGTACTTC. The encoded protein is CASSLGSKNIQYF. V gene TRBV7-9 combines with J gene TRBJ2-4; no firm D call. V was cut by 3 bases and J by 2 bases, with 5 bases left in between. The CDR3 totals 13 residues. Germline V lookup: CDR1 SEHNR, CDR2 FQNEAQ (reference sequence).